This is a list of T cell receptor beta chains from one sample in a study of radiation and T cells in renal cell carcinoma. TCRdb keeps only in-frame clones here, not all; method: immunoSEQ multiplex PCR. This sample yields 150,000 to 160,000 clones, of which 80% to 90% are seen a single time; 10% to 15% belongs to the top ten. This specimen was blood, taken from a patient whose treatment included radiotherapy and nephrectomy. Every receptor here comes from a woman aged 50 to 65 with renal cell carcinoma. Each CDR3 is given with its conserved first and last residue. D genes are given only for firm matches. Not all rows give a size; the values are once, few, many and, for expanded clones, a class.

cdr3_aa	cdr3_nt	d_call	j_call	clone_size	cdr3_length	v_call
CASSNSDHRGSSEKLFF	TGTGCCAGCAGCAACTCCGACCACAGGGGTTCGAGTGAAAAACTGTTTTTT	TRBD1	TRBJ1-4	-	17	TRBV9
CASRGQDLRARYTF	TGTGCCAGCAGGGGACAGGACCTTAGAGCTCGCTACACCTTC	TRBD1	TRBJ1-2	-	14	TRBV6-1
CASRGRGETQYF	TGTGCCAGCAGGGGGAGGGGGGAAACGCAGTATTTT	-	TRBJ2-3	-	12	TRBV5-4
CASSWSDRMSGYTF	TGTGCCAGCAGCTGGAGCGACAGGATGAGTGGCTACACCTTC	-	TRBJ1-2	-	14	TRBV5-4
CASSRGFAFF	TGTGCCAGCAGTCGGGGATTCGCTTTCTTT	-	TRBJ1-1	-	10	TRBV5-5
CASSINSGDTEAFF	TGTGCCAGCAGCATCAACTCTGGGGACACTGAAGCTTTCTTT	-	TRBJ1-1	few	14	TRBV5-5
CASSLEGGRDSPLHF	TGCGCCAGCAGCTTGGAGGGGGGCCGTGACTCACCCCTCCACTTT	-	TRBJ1-6	many	15	TRBV5-1
CASSSWGDGHSTDTQYF	TGTGCCAGCAGCTCGTGGGGGGACGGACATAGCACAGATACGCAGTATTTT	-	TRBJ2-3	-	17	TRBV7-9
CAWRLFSYNEQFF	TGTGCCTGGAGACTCTTCTCCTACAATGAGCAGTTCTTC	-	TRBJ2-1	-	13	TRBV30
CASRGYTEAFF	TGCGCCAGCAGGGGGTACACTGAAGCTTTCTTT	-	TRBJ1-1	-	11	TRBV10-2
CASSIGTGNQPQHF	TGTGCCAGTAGTATAGGTACCGGCAATCAGCCCCAGCATTTT	-	TRBJ1-5	-	14	TRBV19
CASSVVGEANTEAFF	TGTGCCAGCAGCGTAGTTGGTGAGGCGAACACTGAAGCTTTCTTT	-	TRBJ1-1	-	15	TRBV9
CASSQGISGGALGGFF	TGCGCCAGCAGCCAAGGAATTAGCGGGGGGGCCTTGGGCGGATTCTTC	TRBD2	TRBJ2-1	-	16	TRBV4-1
CASSVGSAQETQYF	TGTGCCAGCAGCGTAGGGTCAGCTCAAGAGACCCAGTACTTC	-	TRBJ2-5	-	14	TRBV9
CASSTSATNEKLFF	TGTGCCAGCAGTACATCCGCAACTAATGAAAAACTGTTTTTT	-	TRBJ1-4	-	14	TRBV6-5
CASSVGVRESSYEQYF	TGTGCCAGCAGCGTAGGAGTCAGGGAGAGCTCCTACGAGCAGTACTTC	-	TRBJ2-7	-	16	TRBV9
CASSLSQGGTGELFF	TGCGCCAGCAGCTTGTCTCAGGGAGGCACCGGGGAGCTGTTTTTT	-	TRBJ2-2	-	15	TRBV5-1
CASIRDRGYNEQFF	TGTGCCAGCATCCGGGACAGGGGGTACAATGAGCAGTTCTTC	TRBD1	TRBJ2-1	once	14	TRBV5-6
CASSQTGQGGYGYTF	TGTGCCAGCAGCCAGACTGGACAGGGGGGATATGGCTACACCTTC	TRBD1	TRBJ1-2	-	15	TRBV4-2
CASSPRTDSYEQYF	TGTGCCAGCAGTCCCCGGACAGATTCCTACGAGCAGTACTTC	-	TRBJ2-7	-	14	TRBV6-5
CASSLGGKWTGQETQYF	TGTGCCAGCAGCTTAGGGGGAAAATGGACAGGGCAGGAGACCCAGTACTTC	TRBD1	TRBJ2-5	-	17	TRBV11-1
CATSRDRGENYNEQFF	TGTGCCACCAGCAGAGATAGGGGGGAAAACTACAATGAGCAGTTCTTC	-	TRBJ2-1	-	16	TRBV15
CASSPGQAINQPQHF	TGTGCCAGCTCACCGGGACAGGCCATAAATCAGCCCCAGCATTTT	TRBD1	TRBJ1-5	-	15	TRBV18
CAIRETSGGTDTQYF	TGTGCCATCAGGGAGACTAGCGGGGGTACAGATACGCAGTATTTT	TRBD2	TRBJ2-3	-	15	TRBV10-3
CASSRSGGLSEKLFF	TGTGCCAGCAGCCGTAGCGGAGGGCTTAGTGAAAAACTGTTTTTT	-	TRBJ1-4	-	15	TRBV28
CASSRQGADNQPQHF	TGTGCCAGTAGTAGACAGGGGGCAGACAATCAGCCCCAGCATTTT	TRBD1	TRBJ1-5	-	15	TRBV19
CASSLRSTDEKLFF	TGTGCCAGCAGTTTGAGGTCGACTGACGAAAAACTGTTTTTT	-	TRBJ1-4	once	14	TRBV7-9
CASSLSVRGTGELFF	TGCGCCAGCAGCTTGTCCGTTCGGGGGACCGGGGAGCTGTTTTTT	-	TRBJ2-2	-	15	TRBV5-1
CASSLGGTSYNEQFF	TGCGCCAGCAGCTTGGGGGGGACCTCCTACAATGAGCAGTTCTTC	-	TRBJ2-1	-	15	TRBV5-1
CASSSSGTGDVGEKLFF	TGTGCCAGTAGTAGCTCCGGGACAGGGGACGTTGGTGAAAAACTGTTTTTT	TRBD1	TRBJ1-4	-	17	TRBV19
CASSQGTGYYEQYF	TGTGCCAGCAGCCAAGGGACAGGCTACTACGAGCAGTACTTC	TRBD1	TRBJ2-7	-	14	TRBV14
CATKGTSGGQETQYF	TGTGCCACCAAAGGGACTAGCGGGGGGCAAGAGACCCAGTACTTC	TRBD2	TRBJ2-5	-	15	TRBV19
CASSLADSLNTEAFF	TGTGCCAGCAGCTTGGCGGACAGCTTGAACACTGAAGCTTTCTTT	-	TRBJ1-1	-	15	TRBV5-5
CASSGAGTTSGANVLTF	TGTGCCAGCAGTGGAGCCGGGACAACCTCTGGGGCCAACGTCCTGACTTTC	-	TRBJ2-6	-	17	TRBV25-1
CASSSGPDAQHF	TGTGCCAGCAGCTCGGGACCCGACGCCCAGCATTTT	-	TRBJ1-5	-	12	TRBV5-6
CASGPRRANPTQYF	TGTGCTAGTGGTCCCCGTCGAGCCAACCCGACCCAGTACTTC	-	TRBJ2-5	-	14	TRBV12-5
CAGTPAGAVSNQPQHF	TGTGCCGGCACACCCGCGGGTGCGGTAAGCAATCAGCCCCAGCATTTT	-	TRBJ1-5	-	16	TRBV7-8
CASSRDSPPDTQYF	TGTGCCAGCAGTAGGGACAGCCCACCCGATACGCAGTATTTT	TRBD1	TRBJ2-3	-	14	TRBV6-5
CASSYSVGGGLEQFF	TGTGCCAGCAGTTACAGTGTCGGGGGTGGGCTTGAGCAGTTCTTC	-	TRBJ2-1	-	15	TRBV6-6
CASSRGQGNYEQYF	TGTGCCAGCAGCCGGGGACAGGGGAACTACGAGCAGTACTTC	TRBD1	TRBJ2-7	-	14	TRBV9
CASRGNPRQGENFMFF	TGCGCCAGTCGTGGCAATCCTCGACAGGGGGAAAATTTCATGTTCTTC	TRBD1	TRBJ2-1	-	16	TRBV5-1
CASIGYGYTF	TGTGCCAGCATAGGCTATGGCTACACCTTC	-	TRBJ1-2	-	10	TRBV6-5
CASKGGIGSYNEQFF	TGTGCCAGTAAGGGCGGCATTGGCTCCTACAATGAGCAGTTCTTC	-	TRBJ2-1	-	15	TRBV19
CASIPNRAGSGNTIYF	TGTGCCAGTATCCCTAACCGGGCAGGGTCTGGAAACACCATATATTTT	-	TRBJ1-3	-	16	TRBV19
CASSAWTGQDHYGYTF	TGTGCCAGCAGCGCCTGGACAGGGCAAGATCACTATGGCTACACCTTC	TRBD1	TRBJ1-2	-	16	TRBV5-4
CASTPSGGDDTEAFF	TGTGCCAGCACCCCTAGCGGGGGGGACGACACTGAAGCTTTCTTT	-	TRBJ1-1	once	15	TRBV11-2